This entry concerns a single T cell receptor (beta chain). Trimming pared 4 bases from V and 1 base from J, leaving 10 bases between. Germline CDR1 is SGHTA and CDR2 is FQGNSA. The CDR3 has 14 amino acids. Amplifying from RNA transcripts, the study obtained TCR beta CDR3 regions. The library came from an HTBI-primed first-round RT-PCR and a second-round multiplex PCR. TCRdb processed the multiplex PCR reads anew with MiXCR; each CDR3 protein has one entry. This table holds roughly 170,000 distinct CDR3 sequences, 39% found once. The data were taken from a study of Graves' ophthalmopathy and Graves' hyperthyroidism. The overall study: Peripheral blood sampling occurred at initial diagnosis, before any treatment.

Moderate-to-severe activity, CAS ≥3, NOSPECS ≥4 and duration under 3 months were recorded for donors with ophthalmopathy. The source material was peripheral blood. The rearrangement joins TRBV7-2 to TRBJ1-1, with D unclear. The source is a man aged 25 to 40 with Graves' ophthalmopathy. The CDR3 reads CASSSNLENTEAFF. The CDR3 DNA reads TGTGCCAGCAGCTCCAATTTGGAGAACACTGAAGCTTTCTTT.